This T cell receptor (beta chain) was captured by sequencing in a study of T cell changes during pregnancy in multiple sclerosis. Clones were read by immunoSEQ multiplex PCR, and TCRdb kept only the in-frame ones, dropping some. The profile shows just over 90,000 clones, roughly nine tenths of them singletons. Trimming removed 6 bases at V and 3 bases at J, with 9 bases between. This CDR3 contains 13 residues. Germline loops: CDR1 MNHEY, CDR2 SMNVEV (reference sequence). This clonotype was obtained from a female donor in good health, enrolled as a control in a pregnancy study. The genes are TRBV27 and TRBJ1-5; D is perhaps TRBD1 (5 bases). The input for sequencing was peripheral blood, taken after pregnancy. CDR3 in DNA: TGTGCCAGCAGCGGGGACTTCAATCAGCCCCAGCATTTT. Translation gives CASSGDFNQPQHF.